This T cell receptor (beta chain) comes out of a study of OX40 agonist ivuxolimab in advanced cancers. Turning to the study itself: Ivuxolimab, an agonistic anti-OX40 (CD134) antibody, was given to patients. General study findings and limits: It was not determined which antigens were specifically recognized by the peripheral T cells that had undergone clonal expansion. Some of the lowest clonal expansion was seen in partial responders at 0.1-3.0 mg/kg.

About this clone: Antigen specificity is unknown.

Clones were sequenced by immunoSEQ multiplex PCR, and TCRdb holds only the in-frame ones, with some missing. This sample carries 25,000 to 40,000 clones, 82% of them seen once, and the ten largest clones take less than 25%. Losses at the gene ends were 6 bases for V and 8 bases for J; bases not matched to a gene: 14. Germline V CDR1 and CDR2: MNHEY, SVGAGI. The CDR3 runs 15 residues. The J gene is TRBJ2-7, the V gene TRBV6-5, with 9 bases that match TRBD1. Material: CD4+ or CD8+ T cells sorted from blood, obtained in a trial of the OX40 agonist ivuxolimab. This TCR came from an adult with an advanced solid tumor such as melanoma, head and neck, liver or kidney cancer. The CDR3 region is CASSQEGQGRRKQYF. In DNA, the CDR3 is TGTGCCAGCAGCCAAGAGGGACAGGGTCGAAGGAAGCAGTACTTC.